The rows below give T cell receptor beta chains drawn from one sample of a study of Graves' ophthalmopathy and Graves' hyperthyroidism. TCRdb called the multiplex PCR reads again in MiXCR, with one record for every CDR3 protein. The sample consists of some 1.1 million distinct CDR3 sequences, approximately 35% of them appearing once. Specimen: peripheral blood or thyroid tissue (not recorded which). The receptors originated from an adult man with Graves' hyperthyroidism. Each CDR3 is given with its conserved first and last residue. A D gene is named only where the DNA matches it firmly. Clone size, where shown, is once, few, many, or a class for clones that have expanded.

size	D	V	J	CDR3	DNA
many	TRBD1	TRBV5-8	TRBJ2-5	CASSHQDRGAQETQYF	TGTGCCAGCAGCCATCAAGACAGGGGTGCACAAGAGACCCAGTACTTC
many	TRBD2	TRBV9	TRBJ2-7	CASSVVAGGPNEQYF	TGTGCCAGCAGCGTGGTAGCGGGAGGGCCTAACGAGCAGTACTTC
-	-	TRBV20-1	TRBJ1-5	CSAVDQGNQPQHF	TGCAGTGCTGTAGATCAGGGCAATCAGCCCCAGCATTTT
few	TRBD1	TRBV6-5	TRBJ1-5	CASSLQPGTGNQPQHF	TGTGCCAGCAGCTTACAACCGGGGACAGGCAATCAGCCCCAGCATTTT
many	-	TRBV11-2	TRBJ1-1	CASSLLTANTEAFF	TGTGCCAGCAGCTTGTTGACAGCGAACACTGAAGCTTTCTTT
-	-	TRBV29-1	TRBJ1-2	CSVKPGGSYTF	TGCAGCGTGAAACCGGGAGGAAGCTACACCTTC
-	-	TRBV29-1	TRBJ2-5	CSHGGRQETQYF	TGCAGCCACGGGGGGCGCCAAGAGACCCAGTACTTC
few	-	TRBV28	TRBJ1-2	CASSLWTSHYGYTF	TGTGCCAGCAGTTTATGGACAAGTCACTATGGCTACACCTTC
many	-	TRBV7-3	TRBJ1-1	CASSLNPGRTEAFF	TGTGCCAGCAGCTTAAACCCAGGGAGGACTGAAGCTTTCTTT
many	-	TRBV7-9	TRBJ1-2	CASIPEGSTFNYGYTF	TGTGCCAGCATCCCCGAGGGCAGCACCTTTAACTATGGCTACACCTTC
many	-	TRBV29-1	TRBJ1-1	CSVAGGNTEAFF	TGCAGCGTTGCGGGGGGGAACACTGAAGCTTTCTTT
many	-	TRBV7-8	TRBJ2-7	CASSSSRGGYEQYF	TGTGCCAGCAGCTCATCGAGGGGGGGCTACGAGCAGTACTTC
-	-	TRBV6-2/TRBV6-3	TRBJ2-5	CASSYSLEAGPKTQYF	TGTGCCAGCAGTTACTCGTTGGAGGCGGGTCCGAAGACCCAGTACTTC
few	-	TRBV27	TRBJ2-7	CASSVAASYEQYF	TGTGCCAGCAGTGTGGCGGCCTCCTACGAGCAGTACTTC
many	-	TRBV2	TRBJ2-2	CASSEVGITNTGELFF	TGTGCCAGCAGTGAAGTCGGTATTACGAACACCGGGGAGCTGTTTTTT
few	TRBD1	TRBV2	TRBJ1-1	CASNRGDGSGTEAFF	TGTGCCAGCAACAGGGGCGACGGCAGCGGCACTGAAGCTTTCTTT
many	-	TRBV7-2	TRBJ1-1	CASSLAREEAFF	TGTGCCAGCAGCTTGGCGAGAGAAGAAGCTTTCTTT
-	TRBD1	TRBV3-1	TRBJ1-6	CATRSGTAQF	TGTGCCACCCGATCGGGGACAGCCCAATTC
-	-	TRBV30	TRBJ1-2	CAWSRGRVDHYGYTF	TGTGCCTGGAGCCGGGGGAGGGTCGATCACTATGGCTACACCTTC
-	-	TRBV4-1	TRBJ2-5	CASSPSVWFQETQYF	TGCGCCAGCAGCCCCAGCGTCTGGTTCCAAGAGACCCAGTACTTC
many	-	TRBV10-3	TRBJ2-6	CAISSNRAGANVLTF	TGTGCCATCAGCTCTAACAGGGCTGGGGCCAACGTCCTGACTTTC
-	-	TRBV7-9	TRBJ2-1	CASSGGVGQGKQFF	TGTGCCAGCAGCGGGGGAGTGGGCCAAGGGAAGCAGTTCTTC
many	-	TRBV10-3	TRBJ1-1	CAISPSGGTASTEAFF	TGTGCCATCAGTCCCTCCGGGGGGACGGCCTCCACTGAAGCTTTCTTT
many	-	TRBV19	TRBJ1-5	CASSIRSASNQPQHF	TGTGCCAGTAGTATTAGGTCAGCGAGCAATCAGCCCCAGCATTTT
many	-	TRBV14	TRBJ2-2	CASSLLRLGGGELFF	TGTGCCAGCAGCCTCCTCCGACTGGGCGGTGGGGAGCTGTTTTTT
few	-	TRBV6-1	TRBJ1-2	CASSYGGGNGYTF	TGTGCCAGCAGTTACGGAGGAGGTAACGGCTACACCTTC
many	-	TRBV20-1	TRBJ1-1	CSATKGGMNTEAFF	TGCAGTGCAACTAAGGGGGGGATGAACACTGAAGCTTTCTTT
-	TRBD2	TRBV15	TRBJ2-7	CATSDSVTSGSPNEQYF	TGTGCCACCAGCGATTCTGTGACTAGCGGGAGTCCCAACGAGCAGTACTTC
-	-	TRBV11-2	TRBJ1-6	CASSLEWVSYNSPLHF	TGTGCCAGCAGCTTGGAATGGGTCTCCTATAATTCACCCCTCCACTTT
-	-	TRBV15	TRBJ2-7	CATSRVNEQYF	TGTGCCACCAGCAGGGTGAACGAGCAGTACTTC
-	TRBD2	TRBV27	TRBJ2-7	CASSLSSGFYEQYF	TGTGCCAGCAGTTTATCTAGCGGGTTCTACGAGCAGTACTTC
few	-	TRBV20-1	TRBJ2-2	CSARNLDSANTGELFF	TGCAGTGCTAGAAACCTGGACAGCGCGAACACCGGGGAGCTGTTTTTT
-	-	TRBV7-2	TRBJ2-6	CASSWGQANVLTF	TGTGCCAGCAGCTGGGGACAGGCCAACGTCCTGACTTTC